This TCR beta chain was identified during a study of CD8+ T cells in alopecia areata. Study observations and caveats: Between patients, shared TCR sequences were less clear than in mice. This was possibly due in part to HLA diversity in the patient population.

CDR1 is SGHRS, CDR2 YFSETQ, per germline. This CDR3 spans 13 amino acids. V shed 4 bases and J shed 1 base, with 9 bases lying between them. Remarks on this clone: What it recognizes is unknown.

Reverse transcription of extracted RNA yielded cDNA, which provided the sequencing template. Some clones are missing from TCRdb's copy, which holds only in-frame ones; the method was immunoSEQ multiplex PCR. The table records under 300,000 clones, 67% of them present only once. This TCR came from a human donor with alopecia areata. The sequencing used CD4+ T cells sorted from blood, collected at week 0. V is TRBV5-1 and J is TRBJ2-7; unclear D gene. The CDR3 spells CASSPSGSYEQYF. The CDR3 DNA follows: TGCGCCAGCAGCCCATCCGGGTCCTACGAGCAGTACTTC. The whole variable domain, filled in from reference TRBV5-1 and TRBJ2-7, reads KAGVTQTPRYLIKTRGQQVTLSCSPISGHRSVSWYQQTPGQGLQFLFEYFSETQRNKGNFPGRFSGRQFSNSRSEMNVSTLELGDSALYLCASSPSGSYEQYFGPGTRLTVT.